Listed below are T cell receptor beta chains from one sample, sequenced in a study of graft-versus-host responses after intestinal transplantation. Generated by immunoSEQ multiplex PCR, the TCRdb table keeps only in-frame clones and is missing some. Of about 40,000 clones listed, more than 80% are singletons. This specimen was PBMCs, taken roughly 780 days after intestinal transplantation. All receptors derive from a human patient who received an intestinal transplant, so some T cells may come from the graft donor. Both conserved end residues are part of each CDR3. A D gene is named only where the DNA matches it firmly. Clone size is not always given. Where it is, it says once, few, many or a class for expanded clones.

CDR3 protein	CDR3 DNA	D gene	J gene	clone size	V gene
CASSVSGTDNSPLHF	TGTGCCAGTAGTGTTTCCGGGACGGATAATTCACCCCTCCACTTT	NA	TRBJ1-6	NA	TRBV19
CASSLAPLWEAPGGAKNIQYF	TGTGCCAGCAGCTTAGCCCCTCTTTGGGAGGCCCCGGGTGGGGCCAAAAACATTCAGTACTTC	NA	TRBJ2-4	once	TRBV7-2
CASLRRDTQYF	TGTGCCAGCCTTAGGAGGGATACGCAGTATTTT	NA	TRBJ2-3	NA	TRBV6-5
CASSVKGGGTEAFF	TGTGCCAGCAGTGTAAAAGGGGGTGGCACTGAAGCTTTCTTT	NA	TRBJ1-1	NA	TRBV2
CASSDLPEAFF	TGTGCCAGCAGTGACTTACCTGAAGCTTTCTTT	NA	TRBJ1-1	NA	TRBV2
CASSGGTGERNSPLHF	TGCGCCAGCAGCGGTGGGACAGGGGAAAGGAATTCACCCCTCCACTTT	TRBD1	TRBJ1-6	NA	TRBV5-1
CASSESDRGYEQYF	TGTGCCAGCAGTGAATCGGACAGGGGATACGAGCAGTACTTC	TRBD1	TRBJ2-7	few	TRBV6-1
CASSLDSGGGTQYF	TGTGCCAGCAGTTTGGACAGTGGTGGGGGGACCCAGTACTTC	NA	TRBJ2-5	NA	TRBV27
CASSPAGGYQETQYF	TGTGCCAGCAGCCCCGCCGGGGGGTACCAAGAGACCCAGTACTTC	TRBD2	TRBJ2-5	NA	TRBV7-6
CASSVGKGGNEKLFF	TGTGCCAGCAGCGTAGGGAAGGGGGGAAATGAAAAACTGTTTTTT	NA	TRBJ1-4	NA	TRBV9
CASSLVENEAFF	TGTGCCAGCAGCTTGGTGGAGAATGAAGCTTTCTTT	NA	TRBJ1-1	NA	TRBV5-4
CASSQEVAVDSTDTQYF	TGCGCCAGCAGCCAAGAGGTAGCGGTTGATAGCACAGATACGCAGTATTTT	NA	TRBJ2-3	NA	TRBV4-1
CASSLSRDAPVYGYTF	TGTGCCAGCAGTTTATCTCGGGACGCCCCTGTCTACGGCTACACCTTC	NA	TRBJ1-2	NA	TRBV27
CAISESDHNSPLHF	TGTGCCATCAGTGAGTCCGACCATAATTCACCCCTCCACTTT	NA	TRBJ1-6	NA	TRBV10-3
CASSRLAGGNNEQFF	TGTGCCAGCAGCCGCCTAGCGGGGGGGAACAATGAGCAGTTCTTC	TRBD2	TRBJ2-1	NA	TRBV7-3
CASWTLNNEQFF	TGTGCCAGCTGGACACTTAACAATGAGCAGTTCTTC	NA	TRBJ2-1	NA	TRBV28
CASSYGTAFGEQYF	TGTGCCAGCAGTTACGGGACGGCCTTTGGTGAGCAGTACTTC	NA	TRBJ2-7	NA	TRBV6-6
CAKTSLRDTGELFF	TGTGCCAAAACCTCTCTAAGGGACACCGGGGAGCTGTTTTTT	NA	TRBJ2-2	NA	TRBV19
CASRGQSNQPQHF	TGTGCCAGCAGGGGGCAGTCCAATCAGCCCCAGCATTTT	NA	TRBJ1-5	NA	TRBV6-5
CASSPYSNQPQHF	TGTGCCAGCAGCCCCTATAGCAATCAGCCCCAGCATTTT	NA	TRBJ1-5	NA	TRBV6-5
CASSPPWDRDEAFF	TGTGCCAGCAGCCCACCCTGGGACAGGGATGAAGCTTTCTTT	TRBD1	TRBJ1-1	NA	TRBV7-9
CASSNRQGYSNQPQHF	TGTGCCAGCAGCAATAGGCAGGGGTATAGCAATCAGCCCCAGCATTTT	NA	TRBJ1-5	NA	TRBV21-1
CASSEEAGGGGYEQYF	TGTGCCAGCAGTGAGGAAGCAGGGGGCGGGGGATACGAGCAGTACTTC	NA	TRBJ2-7	NA	TRBV6-1
CASSLSGLINQPQHF	TGTGCCAGCAGCTTATCTGGGCTAATCAATCAGCCCCAGCATTTT	NA	TRBJ1-5	once	TRBV11-2
CASRRTTGFAGELFF	TGTGCCAGCCGACGGACAACGGGTTTCGCCGGGGAGCTGTTTTTT	NA	TRBJ2-2	NA	TRBV11-2
CASSEYTAGSDTGELFF	TGTGCCAGCAGTGAATATACGGCCGGGAGTGACACCGGGGAGCTGTTTTTT	NA	TRBJ2-2	once	TRBV25-1
CASSLGQGTEAFF	TGTGCCAGCAGCTTAGGACAGGGCACTGAAGCTTTCTTT	TRBD1	TRBJ1-1	NA	TRBV11-2
CASSRGTSGPYNEQFF	TGTGCCAGCAGCCGAGGAACTAGCGGTCCTTACAATGAGCAGTTCTTC	TRBD2	TRBJ2-1	NA	TRBV14
CASSHDQPGQGIYEQYF	TGTGCCAGCAGCCATGATCAGCCGGGACAGGGAATCTACGAGCAGTACTTC	TRBD1	TRBJ2-7	NA	TRBV7-9
CASSERGGRETQYF	TGTGCCAGCAGCGAACGCGGGGGGCGCGAGACCCAGTACTTC	TRBD2	TRBJ2-5	NA	TRBV25-1
CASSLQGYEQYF	TGTGCCAGCAGTTTACAGGGCTACGAGCAGTACTTC	NA	TRBJ2-7	once	TRBV28
CASRPTRSNQPQHF	TGTGCCAGTAGACCTACACGGAGCAATCAGCCCCAGCATTTT	NA	TRBJ1-5	NA	TRBV19